The 3 T cell receptor beta chains reported below all come from one sample, sequenced in a study of Graves' ophthalmopathy and Graves' hyperthyroidism. Beta-chain TCR CDR3 regions were amplified from RNA transcripts. A first-round RT-PCR used HTBI primers, followed by a second-round multiplex PCR. TCRdb used MiXCR to reprocess the multiplex PCR reads, holding one entry per CDR3 protein. Of around 1.1 million distinct CDR3 sequences listed, about 36% are singletons. Sequenced: peripheral blood or thyroid tissue (not recorded which). All receptors come from an adult man with Graves' hyperthyroidism.

This clonotype was found many times. The rearrangement uses TRBV19 and TRBJ1-2, with a weak D call TRBD1 (5 bases). The CDR3 covers 15 residues. Germline loops: CDR1 LNHDA, CDR2 SQIVND (reference sequence). V shed 9 bases and J shed 6 bases, with 23 bases lying between them. For the CDR3, the DNA is TGTGCCAGCCATGAGAGAGCAGGGAAACGTAATGGCTACACCTTC. This encodes CASHERAGKRNGYTF.

About this clonotype itself: This may come from a read error, since a much larger clone is one base off. J is TRBJ1-3 and V is TRBV29-1; 9 positions match TRBD1. The CDR3 consists of 13 residues. Germline values: CDR1 SQVTM, CDR2 ANQGSEA. The CDR3 nucleotides are TGCAGCGTGGGACAGGGAGGTGGAGACACCATATATTTT. This translates into CSVGQGGGDTIYF.

This clonotype has a count of ten or more. The chain has TRBV7-9 and TRBJ1-2, with D unresolved. Per germline, CDR1 SEHNR and CDR2 FQNEAQ (reference sequence). Trimming shortened V by 4 bases and J by 4 bases, and 13 bases separated the two germline ends. The CDR3 runs to 14 residues. CDR3 protein: CASSSHTGVYGYTF. The CDR3 nucleotides read TGTGCCAGCAGCTCGCACACTGGGGTCTATGGCTACACCTTC.